This T cell receptor beta chain was recorded in a study of T cell responses to AZD1222 COVID-19 vaccine. Comments on this clone: The antigen remains undetermined.

The repertoire was sequenced with immunoSEQ multiplex PCR; TCRdb's copy has only in-frame clones and lacks some. Of approximately 120,000 clones in the sample, about 87% were seen once. Study observations and caveats: A mostly white British donor set with more females was recruited, and clonal diversity was possibly underestimated. Recipients of two AZD1222 doses showed rising Spike-specific TCR breadth and depth. Epitopes outside B.1.351 and B.1.1.7 mutated regions reportedly drew nearly half of spike TCRs.

Doses given second, at about 4 or about 12 weeks, were pooled. This receptor was obtained from an adult who received the AZD1222 COVID-19 vaccine. Sample: peripheral blood, taken 28 days after the second AZD1222 dose.

The DNA of the CDR3 is TGTGCCAGCATCCGCCGGGCATCCAATCAGCCCCAGCATTTT. Protein sequence: CASIRRASNQPQHF. V is TRBV28 and J is TRBJ1-5; D unresolved. CDR3 length: 14 amino acids. Trimming stripped 7 bases from V and 3 bases from J, with 13 bases between. Germline CDR1 reads MDHEN; CDR2 reads SYDVKM.